The following is a T cell receptor beta chain sequence with its context. The antigen it recognizes is unknown. One base away there is no much larger clone; base qualities are not given. The goal of deep resolution MiSeq sequencing was a depth between 1 in 1 million and 1 in 200,000 T cells, and coverage averaged 10x per clonotype. TCR beta libraries were generated with the immunoSEQ hsTCRB Kit. The original pipeline was this. The data were analyzed with ImmunoSEQ Analyzer and ImmunoSEQ Data Assistant, and V, D and J gene assignments followed IMGT definitions. Clonality, with values ranging from 0 to 1, was calculated as one minus the normalized Shannon entropy of productive rearrangement frequencies. Only overrepresented clonotypes making up at least 0.05% of each patient's repertoire were included in the public clonotype analysis. Fewer than 15 repertoires from age-matched healthy donors, obtained from immuneACCESS, served as clonality controls. TCRdb provides this immuneACCESS table in a form limited to in-frame rearrangements. Some clones are lacking; in checked studies, under half of them reflect an unresolved V gene, and why the rest are absent is not known. V, J and clone size are those of that table, while D and trimming were read from the DNA. The sample profile shows fewer than 200,000 clones; approximately 84% of them were found once. Less than 6% of the sample is in the top ten clones.

This entry is derived from a study of cytotoxic CD8 clonotypes in ibrutinib-treated CLL (dated by TCRdb to 2020 to 2022). Study-level background: The cohort was composed of about a dozen relapsed/refractory and around 15 treatment-naive patients; IGHV unmutated status was identified in some 17 patients. Responses were partial in 24 patients and complete in 2; after median approximately 67 months follow-up, around 15 stayed in remission and about twelve progressed. Response samples were obtained after a median of around eleven months of treatment, with a range of roughly 6 to 40 months. On average, each sample yielded around 270,000 productive templates and roughly 95,000 productive rearrangements. Longitudinal samples were available for about 30% of the roughly 90 trial participants. Cryopreserved peripheral blood mononuclear cells were collected at three points: before therapy, at response, and at either sustained remission or disease progression. Every sample from remission and from progressive disease was obtained while the patients were still on ibrutinib.

V gives up 5 bases and J gives up 2 bases, and the segment between their germline ends measures 4 bases. As encoded in the germline V gene, CDR1 is SGHVS while CDR2 is FQNEAQ. The CDR3 runs 13 amino acids, cysteine and phenylalanine included. The kept DNA is CDR3 alone, 39 bases in frame from the first base. The label giving this sample's time point can be read as: approximately 25 months on ibrutinib. For TCR beta library preparation, 1.5 to 2 micrograms of genomic DNA were extracted from the cryopreserved PBMCs. Longitudinal blood samples from CLL patients on ibrutinib monotherapy were analyzed using high-throughput TCR beta sequencing. Patients were enrolled in a phase 2 open-label single-center ibrutinib monotherapy trial. Overall study results and their limits: Public clonotypes were rare and either shrank or stayed stable during treatment, and the rise in clonality at ibrutinib response reflected expansion of private clonotypes. An increase in clonality was observed at ibrutinib response, with clonality remaining stable during sustained remission and falling back toward baseline at progression. Baseline clonality was found to be higher than that of age-matched healthy donors and was strongly correlated with circulating CD8+ T-cell counts. Sampling times were not matched between patients in sustained remission and patients whose disease was progressing, and lymph node repertoires were not examined.

Here the sequenced sample was PBMCs, taken after 24 months of ibrutinib treatment. This sequence was found in a human donor with chronic lymphocytic leukemia. The chain uses TRBV7-8 and TRBJ1-6; too little of a D gene remains to name it. The CDR3 loop reads CASSPPYNSPLHF. The DNA sequence reads TGTGCCAGCAGCCCCCCCTATAATTCACCCCTCCACTTT.